This TCR beta chain stems from a study of CD8+ T cells in alopecia areata. General observations from the study: Scalp sequencing also captures normal skin's resident alphabeta T cells. Among the top 100, expanded CD8+ clones were significantly decreased by tofacitinib, as was scalp clonality. Scalp and blood retained many expanded lesional clones during tofacitinib.

The authors extracted RNA and reverse transcribed it into cDNA as the sequencing template. Only in-frame clones appear in the TCRdb table, and some are missing; sequencing was by immunoSEQ multiplex PCR. This table holds more than 110,000 clones, 45% to 65% found once. Concerning this clone: Its antigen is still unknown.

The germline gives CDR1 SGDLS, CDR2 YYNGEE. V was pared by 4 bases and J by 7 bases, with 9 bases between. This CDR3 has 13 residues. Treatment meaning: oral pan-JAK inhibitor, 5-10 mg twice daily. The chain links TRBV9 to TRBJ1-6; no clear D. Sequences were derived from CD8+ T cells sorted from blood, sampled at week 4, from a patient treated with tofacitinib. The TCR comes from a human donor with alopecia areata. The CDR3 protein is CASSSRGNSPLHF. The DNA of the CDR3 is TGTGCCAGCAGCTCACGAGGGAATTCACCCCTCCACTTT.